The clone carrying this TCR beta chain has a single count. Its antigen is currently unknown. PCR was performed using 60 Vbeta and 13 Jbeta primers. TCRdb's copy holds only in-frame clones and misses some; the assay was immunoSEQ multiplex PCR. The repertoire includes about 190,000 clones, 81% of them detected once, and around 4% sits in the top ten. The data originate from a study of cytomegalovirus exposure and HLA in healthy donors. Study as a whole: When over 300 donors were genotyped, 80% to 90% of them were found to fall in the Caucasian-associated ancestry cluster. Study results and limitations: Looking again later, the authors saw that most CMV-associated TCR beta chains seemed HLA-restricted. A previous analysis found most TCR beta V segments productive roughly 90% or roughly 30% of the time. Cytomegalovirus status was reportedly diagnosed by the classifier with high specificity and sensitivity.

Germline CDR1 and CDR2: WSHSY and SAAADI. The V and J ends lost 7 bases and 6 bases, in that order; junction bases with no gene match: 10. The CDR3 has 15 residues. The sample consisted of PBMCs. The receptor was derived from a man aged 50 to 60 in good health and CMV-seronegative. The rearrangement uses TRBV10-2 and TRBJ2-1, with 9 bases that match TRBD2. CDR3 nucleotides: TGCGCCAGCACTAAGAGGTCTAGCGGGGTCAATGAGCAGTTCTTC. Encoded protein: CASTKRSSGVNEQFF.